These T cell receptor beta chains were read from a single sample in a study of T cells in Graves' hyperthyroidism and ophthalmopathy. MiXCR, applied by TCRdb to the multiplex PCR reads, yields one record per CDR3 protein. The data contain 140,000 or so distinct CDR3 sequences, around 20% of them seen just once; the ten biggest clones take up more than 65%. Sequencing was carried out using blood. The receptors stem from a woman between 50 and 59 years old with Graves' hyperthyroidism that later progressed to Graves' ophthalmopathy. The CDR3 runs from the conserved cysteine through the conserved F or W. D genes are given only for firm matches. Rows give clone size only sometimes, using once, few, many, or a class for an expanded clone.

J: TRBJ1-2; size: -; D: -; V: TRBV5-1; DNA: TGCGCCAGCCCACAGGGTTCTCATGGCTACACCTTC; CDR3: CASPQGSHGYTF
J: TRBJ2-3; size: many; D: TRBD2; V: TRBV6-1; DNA: TGTGCCAGCAGTACGACTAGCGGGAGTACAGATACGCAGTATTTT; CDR3: CASSTTSGSTDTQYF
J: TRBJ1-5; size: -; D: -; V: TRBV19; DNA: TGTGCCAGTAGTAAGACAGGAGGCAATCAGCCCCAGCATTTT; CDR3: CASSKTGGNQPQHF
J: TRBJ2-7; size: many; D: -; V: TRBV20-1; DNA: TGCAGTGCTAGGGTAGCGAAGAGCTCCTACGAGCAGTACTTC; CDR3: CSARVAKSSYEQYF
J: TRBJ2-1; size: many; D: TRBD2; V: TRBV29-1; DNA: TGCAGCGTTAGAACTAGCGGCAAAAATGAGCAGTTCTTC; CDR3: CSVRTSGKNEQFF
J: TRBJ2-7; size: -; D: -; V: TRBV30; DNA: TGTGCCTGGAGTAACTGGGACCGCTCCTACGAGCAGTACTTC; CDR3: CAWSNWDRSYEQYF
J: TRBJ1-5; size: many; D: TRBD1; V: TRBV12-3/TRBV12-4; DNA: TGTGCCAGCCGCCTAGGGACAGGGGACAATCAGCCCCAGCATTTT; CDR3: CASRLGTGDNQPQHF
J: TRBJ1-6; size: many; D: -; V: TRBV11-2; DNA: TGTGCCAGCAGCCAAGCCAACGGAATAGTTTCACCCCTCCACTTT; CDR3: CASSQANGIVSPLHF
J: TRBJ1-3; size: many; D: -; V: TRBV6-5; DNA: TGTGCCAGCAGTTACGACCTACTCTCTGGAAACACCATATATTTT; CDR3: CASSYDLLSGNTIYF
J: TRBJ1-5; size: many; D: -; V: TRBV7-8; DNA: TGTGCCAGCAGCTTCAGGTATAGGGAAAGCAATCAGCCCCAGCATTTT; CDR3: CASSFRYRESNQPQHF
J: TRBJ1-1; size: many; D: -; V: TRBV28; DNA: TGTGCCAGCAGATCACTTAACACTGAAGCTTTCTTT; CDR3: CASRSLNTEAFF
J: TRBJ2-3; size: -; D: TRBD1; V: TRBV9; DNA: TGTGCCAGCAGTGCGCGGACAGGCGTTAGCACAGATACGCAGTATTTT; CDR3: CASSARTGVSTDTQYF
J: TRBJ1-5; size: -; D: -; V: TRBV12-3/TRBV12-4; DNA: TGTGCCAGCAGTTTAGGGGGGGCGAGCAATCAGCCCCAGCATTTT; CDR3: CASSLGGASNQPQHF
J: TRBJ2-1; size: few; D: TRBD1; V: TRBV20-1; DNA: TGCAGTGCTGGGACAGGGGACTACAATGAGCAGTTCTTC; CDR3: CSAGTGDYNEQFF
J: TRBJ2-1; size: -; D: TRBD2; V: TRBV7-9; DNA: TGTGCCAGCAGCTCCGGCTCACTAGCGGGAGGGTTCAATGAGCAGTTCTTC; CDR3: CASSSGSLAGGFNEQFF
J: TRBJ2-3; size: many; D: -; V: TRBV13; DNA: TGTGCCAGCAGCTCACCCGGGGTAGCGGGCACAGATACGCAGTATTTT; CDR3: CASSSPGVAGTDTQYF
J: TRBJ2-2; size: -; D: -; V: TRBV20-1; DNA: TGCAGTGCTAGAGGAGGGGGGGGAGGGCACACCGGGGAGCTGTTTTTT; CDR3: CSARGGGGGHTGELFF
J: TRBJ2-3; size: many; D: TRBD2; V: TRBV6-1; DNA: TGTGCCAGCCATGGACTAGCGGGAGGAATAGATACGCAGTATTTT; CDR3: CASHGLAGGIDTQYF
J: TRBJ1-2; size: many; D: TRBD1; V: TRBV28; DNA: TGTGCCAGCAGTTTATTAGGGGGCGTAAATGGCTACACCTTC; CDR3: CASSLLGGVNGYTF
J: TRBJ2-1; size: -; D: -; V: TRBV9; DNA: TGTGCCAGCAGCTCCCGGGACGGTAATCCGAGAGGGGGTGAGCAGTTCTTC; CDR3: CASSSRDGNPRGGEQFF
J: TRBJ2-5; size: many; D: TRBD2; V: TRBV3-1; DNA: TGTGCCAGCAGCTACGTTAGCGGGAGCAAAGAGACCCAGTACTTC; CDR3: CASSYVSGSKETQYF
J: TRBJ2-3; size: -; D: -; V: TRBV18; DNA: TGTGCCAGCTCACCCCGGGTTCTCACAGATACGCGGTATTTT; CDR3: CASSPRVLTDTRYF
J: TRBJ2-1; size: -; D: -; V: TRBV15; DNA: TGTGCCACCAGCAGAGAAGTCGGTGAGCAGTTCTTC; CDR3: CATSREVGEQFF
J: TRBJ2-1; size: -; D: -; V: TRBV2; DNA: TGTGCCAGCAGTCTGTACAACTACAATGAGCAGTTCTTC; CDR3: CASSLYNYNEQFF
J: TRBJ2-7; size: many; D: TRBD2; V: TRBV20-1; DNA: TGCAGTGCTAGACCAGGGACTAGCGGGACGGTGCACGAGCAGTACTTC; CDR3: CSARPGTSGTVHEQYF
J: TRBJ2-7; size: many; D: TRBD2; V: TRBV5-1; DNA: TGCGCCAGCAGCTTGGACGGGACTAGCGGAGTGTACGAGCAGTACTTC; CDR3: CASSLDGTSGVYEQYF
J: TRBJ2-1; size: many; D: -; V: TRBV12-3/TRBV12-4; DNA: TGTGCCAGCAGTAATACCGGGACGGCAGTCAATGAGCAGTTCTTC; CDR3: CASSNTGTAVNEQFF
J: TRBJ2-7; size: many; D: TRBD1; V: TRBV7-6; DNA: TGTGCCAGCAGCGCCGGGACAGGGTTGATCGAGCAGTACTTC; CDR3: CASSAGTGLIEQYF
J: TRBJ2-1; size: -; D: TRBD2; V: TRBV11-3; DNA: TGTGCCAGCATCCCAGCGGGGGCTAGCGCTACCTACAATGAGCAGTTCTTC; CDR3: CASIPAGASATYNEQFF
J: TRBJ2-5; size: many; D: -; V: TRBV28; DNA: TGTGCCAGCTGGGGGGAGTTTGGCCAGGAGACCCAGTACTTC; CDR3: CASWGEFGQETQYF
J: TRBJ1-4; size: many; D: -; V: TRBV7-8; DNA: TGTGCCAGCAGCTTAGCCGGCACGACTAGGGGGGAAAAACTGTTTTTT; CDR3: CASSLAGTTRGEKLFF
J: TRBJ1-3; size: few; D: -; V: TRBV9; DNA: TGTGCCAGCAGCGTAGCCGACAGTCACGGAAACACCATATATTTT; CDR3: CASSVADSHGNTIYF
J: TRBJ1-1; size: many; D: -; V: TRBV2; DNA: TGTGCCAGCAGCACGGGGACGGTCATGAACACTGAAGCTTTCTTT; CDR3: CASSTGTVMNTEAFF
J: TRBJ2-1; size: many; D: TRBD2; V: TRBV7-9; DNA: TGTGCCAGCAGCTTAGACGGGAGGGATGAGCAGTTCTTC; CDR3: CASSLDGRDEQFF
J: TRBJ2-7; size: many; D: -; V: TRBV28; DNA: TGTGCCAGCACCATGGCGGGGAGAGATATCTACGAGCAGTACTTC; CDR3: CASTMAGRDIYEQYF
J: TRBJ1-2; size: many; D: -; V: TRBV6-1; DNA: TGTGCCAGCAGTGAAGTGAGCCGTGGCTACACCTTC; CDR3: CASSEVSRGYTF
J: TRBJ2-7; size: -; D: TRBD1; V: TRBV7-2; DNA: TGTGCCAGCAGCGCAGGGACAGGGGGCTTCAAGGCCTACGAGCAGTACTTC; CDR3: CASSAGTGGFKAYEQYF
J: TRBJ2-3; size: many; D: -; V: TRBV28; DNA: TGTGCCAGCCGAGGAGGGCTAGATACGCAGTATTTT; CDR3: CASRGGLDTQYF
J: TRBJ2-7; size: -; D: TRBD1; V: TRBV20-1; DNA: TGCAGTGCTAGAGTAGGGACAGGAAACCTCGCCTACGAGCAGTACTTC; CDR3: CSARVGTGNLAYEQYF
J: TRBJ2-6; size: -; D: -; V: TRBV28; DNA: TGTGCCAGCAATGACAGGTTGTTGGGTGGGGCCAACGTCCTGACTTTC; CDR3: CASNDRLLGGANVLTF
J: TRBJ2-6; size: -; D: -; V: TRBV19; DNA: TGTGCCAGTAGTAACCGGAGAGATTCTGGGGCCAACGTCCTGACTTTC; CDR3: CASSNRRDSGANVLTF
J: TRBJ2-3; size: many; D: TRBD2; V: TRBV2; DNA: TGTGCCAGCAGCGATTTAGCGGGAACTAGCACAGATACGCAGTATTTT; CDR3: CASSDLAGTSTDTQYF